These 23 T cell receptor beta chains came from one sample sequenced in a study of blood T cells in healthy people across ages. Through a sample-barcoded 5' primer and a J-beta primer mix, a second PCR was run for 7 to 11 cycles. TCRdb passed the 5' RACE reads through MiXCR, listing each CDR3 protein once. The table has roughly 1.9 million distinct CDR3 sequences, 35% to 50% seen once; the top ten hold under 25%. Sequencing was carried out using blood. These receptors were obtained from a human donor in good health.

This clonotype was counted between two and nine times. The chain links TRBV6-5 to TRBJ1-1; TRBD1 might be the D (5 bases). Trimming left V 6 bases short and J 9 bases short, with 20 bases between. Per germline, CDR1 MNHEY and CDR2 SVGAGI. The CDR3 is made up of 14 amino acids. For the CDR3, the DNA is TGTGCCAGCAGAAGCAAATGGGGCGTGGGTCAAGCTTTCTTT. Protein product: CASRSKWGVGQAFF.

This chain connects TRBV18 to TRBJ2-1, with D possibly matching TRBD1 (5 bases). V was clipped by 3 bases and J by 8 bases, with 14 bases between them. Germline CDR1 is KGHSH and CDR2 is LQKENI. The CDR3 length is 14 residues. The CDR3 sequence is CASSPPLGQYEQFF. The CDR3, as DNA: TGTGCCAGCTCACCTCCCCTCGGACAATATGAGCAGTTCTTC.

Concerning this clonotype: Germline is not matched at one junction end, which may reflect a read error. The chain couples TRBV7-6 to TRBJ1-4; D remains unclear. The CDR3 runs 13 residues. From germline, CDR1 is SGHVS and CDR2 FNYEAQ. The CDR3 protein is CVSSLRAEEKLFF. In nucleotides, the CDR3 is TGTGTCAGCAGCTTACGGGCGGAGGAAAAACTGTTTTTT.

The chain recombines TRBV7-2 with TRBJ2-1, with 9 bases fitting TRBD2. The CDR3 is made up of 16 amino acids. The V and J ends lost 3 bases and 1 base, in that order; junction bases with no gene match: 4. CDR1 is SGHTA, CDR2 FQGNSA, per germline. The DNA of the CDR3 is TGTGCCAGCAGCTTGCAGCGGGGGGCGTCCTACAATGAGCAGTTCTTC. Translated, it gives CASSLQRGASYNEQFF.

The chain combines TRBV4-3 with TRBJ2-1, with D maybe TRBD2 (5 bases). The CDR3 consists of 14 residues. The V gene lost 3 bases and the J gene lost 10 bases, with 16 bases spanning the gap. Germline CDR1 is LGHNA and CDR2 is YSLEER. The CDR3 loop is CASSQVRLGGEQFF. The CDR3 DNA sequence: TGCGCCAGCAGCCAGGTTCGTCTCGGCGGGGAGCAGTTCTTC.

The CDR3 DNA follows: TGTGCCAGCACTCCAGACAGGGGGGGCTCGGGGACCCAGTACTTC. Translated, it gives CASTPDRGGSGTQYF. The V call is TRBV21-1, the J call TRBJ2-5; the D call in the table, TRBD1, was not verified against the DNA. TRBV21-1 is deemed a pseudogene. This CDR3 comprises 15 residues.

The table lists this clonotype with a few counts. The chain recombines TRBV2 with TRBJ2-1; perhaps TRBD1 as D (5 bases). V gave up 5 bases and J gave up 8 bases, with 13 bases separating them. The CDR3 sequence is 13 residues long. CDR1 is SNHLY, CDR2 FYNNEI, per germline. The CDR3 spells CASSRTFRHEQFF. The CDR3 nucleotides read TGTGCCAGCAGTAGGACATTCCGTCATGAGCAGTTCTTC.

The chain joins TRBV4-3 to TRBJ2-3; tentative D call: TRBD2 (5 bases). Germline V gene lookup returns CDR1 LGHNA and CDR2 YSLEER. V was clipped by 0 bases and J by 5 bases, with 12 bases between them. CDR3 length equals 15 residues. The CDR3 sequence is CASSQDGGREDTQYF. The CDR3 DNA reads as TGCGCCAGCAGCCAAGATGGAGGTCGGGAAGATACGCAGTATTTT.

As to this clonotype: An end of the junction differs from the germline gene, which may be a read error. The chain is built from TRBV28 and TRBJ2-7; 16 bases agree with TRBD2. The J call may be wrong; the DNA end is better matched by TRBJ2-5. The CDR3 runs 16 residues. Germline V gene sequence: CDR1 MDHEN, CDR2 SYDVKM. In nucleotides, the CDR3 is TGTGTCAGCACCATCGGGACTAGCGGGGGGGCAGAGACCCAGTACTTC. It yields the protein CVSTIGTSGGAETQYF.

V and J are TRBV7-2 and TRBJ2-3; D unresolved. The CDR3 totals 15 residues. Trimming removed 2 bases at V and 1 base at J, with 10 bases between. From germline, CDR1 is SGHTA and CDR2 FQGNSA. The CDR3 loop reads CASSLQVSRTDTQYF. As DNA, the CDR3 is TGTGCCAGCAGCTTACAGGTTTCCCGCACAGATACGCAGTATTTT.

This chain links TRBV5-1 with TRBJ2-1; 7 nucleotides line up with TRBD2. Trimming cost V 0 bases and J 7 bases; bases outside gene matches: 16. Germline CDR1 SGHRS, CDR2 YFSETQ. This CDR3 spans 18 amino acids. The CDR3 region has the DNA TGCGCCAGCAGCTTGGAGGCGGGGACTACTCACTTACGGAATGAGCAGTTCTTC. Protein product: CASSLEAGTTHLRNEQFF.

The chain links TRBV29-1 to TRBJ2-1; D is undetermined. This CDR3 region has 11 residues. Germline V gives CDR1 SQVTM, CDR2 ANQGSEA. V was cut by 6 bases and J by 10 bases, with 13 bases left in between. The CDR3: CSVSFATEQFF. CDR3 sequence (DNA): TGCAGCGTAAGTTTTGCCACCGAGCAGTTCTTC.

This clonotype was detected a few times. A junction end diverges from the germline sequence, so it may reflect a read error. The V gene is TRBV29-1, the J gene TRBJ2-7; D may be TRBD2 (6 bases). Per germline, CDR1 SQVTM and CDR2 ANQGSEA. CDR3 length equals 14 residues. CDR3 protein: CSVEAGTRRYEQYF. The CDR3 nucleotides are TGCAGCGTCGAAGCCGGGACTCGACGCTACGAGCAGTACTTC.

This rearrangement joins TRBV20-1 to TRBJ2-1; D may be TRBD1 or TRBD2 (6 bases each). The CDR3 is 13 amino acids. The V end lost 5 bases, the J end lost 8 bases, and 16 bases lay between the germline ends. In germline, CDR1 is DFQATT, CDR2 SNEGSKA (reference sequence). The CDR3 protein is CSAPKGGRDEQFF. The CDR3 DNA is TGCAGTGCTCCGAAGGGGGGCCGGGATGAGCAGTTCTTC.

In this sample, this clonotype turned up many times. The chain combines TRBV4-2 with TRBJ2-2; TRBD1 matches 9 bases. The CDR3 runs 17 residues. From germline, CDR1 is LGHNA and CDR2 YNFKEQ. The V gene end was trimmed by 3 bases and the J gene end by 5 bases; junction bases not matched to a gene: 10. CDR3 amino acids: CASSQLLQGARTGELFF. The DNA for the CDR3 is TGTGCCAGCAGCCAGCTATTACAGGGGGCGAGAACCGGGGAGCTGTTTTTT.

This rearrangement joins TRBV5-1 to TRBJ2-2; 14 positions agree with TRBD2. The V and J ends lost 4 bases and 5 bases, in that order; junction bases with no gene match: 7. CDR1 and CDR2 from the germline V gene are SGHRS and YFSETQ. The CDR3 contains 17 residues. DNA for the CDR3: TGCGCCAGCAGCCCCGGGACTAGCGGGGGTTTGACCGGGGAGCTGTTTTTT. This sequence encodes CASSPGTSGGLTGELFF. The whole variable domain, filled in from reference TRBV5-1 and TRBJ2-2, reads KAGVTQTPRYLIKTRGQQVTLSCSPISGHRSVSWYQQTPGQGLQFLFEYFSETQRNKGNFPGRFSGRQFSNSRSEMNVSTLELGDSALYLCASSPGTSGGLTGELFFGEGSRLTVL.

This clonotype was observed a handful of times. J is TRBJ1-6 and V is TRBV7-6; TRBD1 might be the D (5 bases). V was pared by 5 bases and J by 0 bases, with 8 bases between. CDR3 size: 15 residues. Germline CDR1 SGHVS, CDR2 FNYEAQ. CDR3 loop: CASSRGDSYNSPLHF. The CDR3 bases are TGTGCCAGCAGCCGGGGGGACTCCTATAATTCACCCCTCCACTTT.

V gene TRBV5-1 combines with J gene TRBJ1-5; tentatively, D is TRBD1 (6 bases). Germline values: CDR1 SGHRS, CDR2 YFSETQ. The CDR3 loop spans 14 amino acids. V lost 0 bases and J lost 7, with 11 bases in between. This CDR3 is CASSLEGGRQPQHF. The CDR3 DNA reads TGCGCCAGCAGCTTGGAAGGGGGGCGGCAGCCCCAGCATTTT.

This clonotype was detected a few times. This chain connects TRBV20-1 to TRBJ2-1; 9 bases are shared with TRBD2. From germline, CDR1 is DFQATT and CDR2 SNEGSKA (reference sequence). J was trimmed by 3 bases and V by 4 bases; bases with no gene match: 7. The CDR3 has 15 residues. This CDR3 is CSATKAGGIYNEQFF. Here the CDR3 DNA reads TGCAGTGCTACCAAAGCGGGGGGAATCTACAATGAGCAGTTCTTC.

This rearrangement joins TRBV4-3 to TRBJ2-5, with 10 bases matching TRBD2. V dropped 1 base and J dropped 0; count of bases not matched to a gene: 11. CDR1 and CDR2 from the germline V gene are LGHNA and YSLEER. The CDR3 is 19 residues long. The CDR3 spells CASSQGGSGGSLYQETQYF. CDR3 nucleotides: TGCGCCAGCAGCCAAGGGGGTAGCGGGGGGTCCCTGTACCAAGAGACCCAGTACTTC.

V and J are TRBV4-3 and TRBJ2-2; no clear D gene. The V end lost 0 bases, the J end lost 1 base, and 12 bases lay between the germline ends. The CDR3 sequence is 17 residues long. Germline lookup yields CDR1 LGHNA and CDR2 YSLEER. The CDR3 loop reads CASSQEGTGLNTGELFF. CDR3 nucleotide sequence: TGCGCCAGCAGCCAAGAGGGTACGGGTCTGAACACCGGGGAGCTGTTTTTT.

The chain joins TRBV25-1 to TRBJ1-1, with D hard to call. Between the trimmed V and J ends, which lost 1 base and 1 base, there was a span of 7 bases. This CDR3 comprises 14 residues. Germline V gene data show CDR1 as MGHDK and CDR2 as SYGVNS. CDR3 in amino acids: CASSESGRNTEAFF. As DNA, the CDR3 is TGTGCCAGCAGTGAATCTGGCAGGAACACTGAAGCTTTCTTT.

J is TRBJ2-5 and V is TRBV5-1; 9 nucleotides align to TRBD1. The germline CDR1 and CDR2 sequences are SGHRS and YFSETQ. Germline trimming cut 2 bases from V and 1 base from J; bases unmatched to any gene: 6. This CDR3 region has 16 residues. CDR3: CASSFPGQGIQETQYF. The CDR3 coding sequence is TGCGCCAGCAGCTTTCCCGGACAGGGGATCCAAGAGACCCAGTACTTC.